The 29 T cell receptor beta chains presented below share a single source sample, sequenced in a study of CD8 T cells in Susac syndrome. Random hexamers were used to reverse transcribe the RNA input (about 0.45 to 1 ug). TCRdb used MiXCR to reprocess the immunoSEQ multiplex PCR reads, holding one entry per CDR3 protein. The sample includes 160,000 or so distinct CDR3 sequences, 90% to 95% of them seen just once. Input material: CD4+ T cells from PBMCs. The receptors stem from a human donor with Susac syndrome.

CDR3 amino acids: CAWSKTGNTEAFF. The CDR3 coding sequence is TGTGCCTGGAGTAAGACAGGGAACACTGAAGCTTTCTTT. The chain recombines TRBV30 with TRBJ1-1; possible D gene TRBD1, 6 bases. CDR1 is GTSNPN and CDR2 is SVGIG in the germline V gene (reference sequence). This CDR3 is 13 amino acids long. Trimming cost V 2 bases and J 1 base, with 8 bases left between them. Looking up the rest from reference TRBV30 and TRBJ1-1 gives the full variable domain: SQTIHQWPATLVQPVGSPLSLECTVEGTSNPNLYWYRQAAGRGLQLLFYSVGIGQISSEVPQNLSASRPQDRQFILSSKKLLLSDSGFYLCAWSKTGNTEAFFGQGTRLTVV.

This clonotype was seen once. The genes are TRBV6-6 and TRBJ2-7, with no clear D. V lost 2 bases and J lost 3, with 5 bases in between. The length of the CDR3 is 12 residues. CDR1 MNHNY and CDR2 SVGAGI come from the germline V gene (reference sequence). CDR3 sequence reads: CASSYLDYEQYF. For the CDR3, the DNA is TGTGCCAGCAGTTACCTAGACTACGAGCAGTACTTC.

This chain links TRBV6-5 with TRBJ1-1; D remains ambiguous. The V gene's germline CDR1 is MNHEY and CDR2 SVGAGI. CDR3 length equals 13 residues. Trimming pared 2 bases from V and 4 bases from J, leaving 8 bases between. The CDR3 coding sequence is TGTGCCAGCAGTTACGGAGAGGTCACTGAAGCTTTCTTT. The encoded protein is CASSYGEVTEAFF.

This chain links TRBV3-1 with TRBJ1-2, with a tentative D call TRBD1 (6 bases). V dropped 4 bases and J dropped 0 bases, with 9 bases sitting between them. The CDR3 contains 14 residues. Germline V CDR1 and CDR2: LGHDT, YNNKEL (reference sequence). The CDR3 bases are TGTGCCAGCAGCCCTCAGGGGACTAACTATGGCTACACCTTC. This encodes CASSPQGTNYGYTF.

This chain links TRBV4-3 with TRBJ1-1; the D is unclear. V lost 1 base and J lost 1, with 10 bases in between. Germline-derived CDR1 and CDR2 are LGHNA and YSLEER. CDR3 length: 15 residues. The CDR3 region is CASSQGGRENTEAFF. CDR3 DNA: TGCGCCAGCAGCCAAGGCGGCCGGGAGAACACTGAAGCTTTCTTT.

The DNA of the CDR3 is TGCAGCGTATTGGGCCAGGGTCAGGGTTACGAGCAGTACTTC. Translation: CSVLGQGQGYEQYF. V gene TRBV29-1 combines with J gene TRBJ2-7, with D possibly matching TRBD1 (5 bases). Trimming took 6 bases from V and 4 from J, leaving 19 bases between them. Germline CDR1 reads SQVTM; CDR2 reads ANQGSEA. The CDR3 spans 14 residues.

The genes are TRBV4-1 and TRBJ2-4, with D possibly matching TRBD2 (6 bases). Germline-derived CDR1 and CDR2 are MGHRA and YSYEKL. The CDR3 contains 15 residues. Deletions cut 1 base from V and 8 bases from J, with 15 bases between. CDR3 sequence (DNA): TGCGCCAGCAGCCAAGTCTCTCCCGGGAGAGACATTCAGTACTTC. As protein: CASSQVSPGRDIQYF.

This clonotype came up once. The chain carries TRBV10-3 and TRBJ2-5; 7 bases line up with TRBD1. J lost 4 bases, V lost 5 bases, and 13 bases had no gene match. This CDR3 contains 16 residues. Germline V gene sequence: CDR1 ENHRY, CDR2 SYGVKD. As DNA, the CDR3 is TGTGCCATCAGTACAAAGAGGGGGACAGAGGGAGAGACCCAGTACTTC. Translation: CAISTKRGTEGETQYF.

This chain connects TRBV20-1 to TRBJ2-7, with 8 nucleotides matching TRBD1. The germline V gene encodes CDR1 DFQATT and CDR2 SNEGSKA (reference sequence). The ends lost 5 bases at V and 1 base at J; junction bases unmatched: 4. The CDR3 covers 13 residues. As DNA, the CDR3 is TGCAGTGCTGGGCGGACAGGGTCCTACGAGCAGTACTTC. Its translation is CSAGRTGSYEQYF.

The chain uses TRBV7-8 and TRBJ2-5; D might be TRBD1 (5 bases). The CDR3 loop spans 14 amino acids. V lost 5 bases, J lost 9 bases, and 19 bases lay in between. From germline, CDR1 is SGHVS and CDR2 FQNEAQ. DNA for the CDR3: TGTGCCAGCAGCCCAGGGCCCCCTGTAATGGCCCAGTACTTC. This sequence encodes CASSPGPPVMAQYF.

The CDR3 sequence is CASSPPGRGNVHEQFF. The CDR3 DNA reads as TGTGCCAGCTCACCACCGGGCAGGGGGAACGTACATGAGCAGTTCTTC. The J gene is TRBJ2-1, the V gene TRBV18; 7 bases fit TRBD1. After removal of 0 bases from V and 8 bases from J, the junction contained 10 bases not matched to a gene. This CDR3 region has 16 residues. Germline assignment: CDR1 KGHSH and CDR2 LQKENI.

This sequence joins TRBV24-1 and TRBJ2-3; D is ambiguous. CDR3 length equals 12 residues. Deletions cut 8 bases from V and 0 bases from J, with 5 bases between. CDR1 and CDR2 from the germline V gene are KGHDR and SFDVKD. CDR3 region: CATTDSTDTQYF. CDR3 bases: TGTGCCACCACGGACAGCACAGATACGCAGTATTTT.

The rearrangement uses TRBV11-2 and TRBJ1-2, with D perhaps TRBD1 (5 bases). CDR3 length: 14 residues. V lost 6 bases, J lost 4 bases, and 15 bases lay in between. Germline V gene lookup returns CDR1 SGHAT and CDR2 FQNNGV. The DNA of the CDR3 is TGTGCCAGCAGAAACACTGGGACTTCCTATGGCTACACCTTC. Its protein is CASRNTGTSYGYTF.

The chain has TRBV9 and TRBJ2-3; 7 bases fit TRBD1. Trimming cost V 3 bases and J 8 bases; bases outside gene matches: 9. In germline, CDR1 is SGDLS, CDR2 YYNGEE. The CDR3 has 14 amino acids. The CDR3 DNA is TGTGCCAGCAGCGCAGGACAGGCTAGGGGTACGCAGTATTTT. It encodes CASSAGQARGTQYF.

This rearrangement joins TRBV27 to TRBJ2-5, with D possibly TRBD1 on 6 matching bases. The CDR3 has 12 residues. Germline CDR1 is MNHEY and CDR2 is SMNVEV (reference sequence). Trimming took off 10 bases at V and 7 bases at J, with 16 bases between the two ends. This CDR3 reads CATNSLGGTQYF. The CDR3 DNA follows: TGTGCCACCAACTCCCTAGGGGGGACCCAGTACTTC.

This chain joins TRBV6-2 or TRBV6-3 and TRBJ2-7; D uncertain. The germline V and J ends were trimmed by 0 bases and 3 bases, with 6 bases remaining between them. CDR1 and CDR2 (germline): MNHEY, SVGEGT. The CDR3 has 13 residues. CDR3 in amino acids: CASSYSGHYEQYF. The CDR3 DNA follows: TGTGCCAGCAGTTACTCGGGCCACTACGAGCAGTACTTC.

The chain combines TRBV5-1 with TRBJ2-1; D may be TRBD1 or TRBD2 (6 bases each). Trimming shortened V by 2 bases and J by 9 bases, and 15 bases separated the two germline ends. The V gene's germline CDR1 is SGHRS and CDR2 YFSETQ. The CDR3 loop spans 14 amino acids. The CDR3 region is CASSFGGPRGEQFF. The CDR3 coding sequence is TGCGCCAGCAGCTTCGGGGGCCCGAGAGGTGAGCAGTTCTTC.

This clonotype was seen a single time. The chain combines TRBV6-5 with TRBJ1-3, with no clear D. V was clipped by 5 bases and J by 0 bases, with 11 bases between them. Germline assignment: CDR1 MNHEY and CDR2 SVGAGI. The CDR3 consists of 15 residues. This CDR3 reads CASSQPGSSGNTIYF. The CDR3 DNA reads TGTGCCAGCAGTCAACCAGGATCCTCTGGAAACACCATATATTTT.

This clonotype was detected once. The V and J genes are TRBV30 and TRBJ1-3; D remains unclear. The CDR3 covers 14 residues. V lost 0 bases and J 0 bases, leaving 6 bases between the germline ends. CDR1 is GTSNPN and CDR2 is SVGIG in the germline V gene (reference sequence). The DNA of the CDR3 is TGTGCCTGGAGTGTACCGAACTCTGGAAACACCATATATTTT. As protein: CAWSVPNSGNTIYF.

This chain joins TRBV9 and TRBJ2-5; D may be TRBD1 (6 bases). Germline V CDR1 and CDR2: SGDLS, YYNGEE. The V end lost 4 bases, the J end lost 4 bases, and 20 bases lay between the germline ends. This CDR3 has 16 amino acids. CDR3 residues: CASSPGSLKGVETQYF. DNA for the CDR3: TGTGCCAGCAGCCCGGGGTCGCTAAAGGGGGTAGAGACCCAGTACTTC.

The V and J genes are TRBV12-3 or TRBV12-4 and TRBJ2-1; D is undetermined. Trimming took 3 bases from V and 9 from J, leaving 6 bases between them. This CDR3 contains 11 residues. CDR3: CASSLVGEQFF. CDR3 bases: TGTGCCAGCAGTTTGGTGGGTGAGCAGTTCTTC.

The chain uses TRBV18 and TRBJ1-4; D not resolved. The CDR3 loop spans 17 amino acids. Trimming removed 1 base from V and 0 bases from J, with 12 bases in between. Germline CDR1 is KGHSH and CDR2 is LQKENI. In DNA, the CDR3 is TGTGCCAGCTCACCACTCCCGGAAACCCCAACTAATGAAAAACTGTTTTTT. Protein product: CASSPLPETPTNEKLFF. Looking up the rest from reference TRBV18 and TRBJ1-4 gives the full variable domain: NAGVMQNPRHLVRRRGQEARLRCSPMKGHSHVYWYRQLPEEGLKFMVYLQKENIIDESGMPKERFSAEFPKEGPSILRIQQVVRGDSAAYFCASSPLPETPTNEKLFFGSGTQLSVL.

The V and J genes are TRBV29-1 and TRBJ1-3, with 7 bases that match TRBD1. The ends lost 7 bases at V and 2 bases at J; junction bases unmatched: 5. This CDR3 spans 13 amino acids. The V gene's germline CDR1 is SQVTM and CDR2 ANQGSEA. The DNA of the CDR3 is TGCAGCGGACTGGACAGGCCTGGAAACACCATATATTTT. Its protein product is CSGLDRPGNTIYF.

V is TRBV11-3 and J is TRBJ1-1; no firm D call. Trimming shortened V by 6 bases and J by 7 bases, and 9 bases separated the two germline ends. Germline values: CDR1 SGHNT, CDR2 YENEEA. The CDR3 loop spans 11 amino acids. CDR3 coding DNA: TGTGCCAGCAGGAACAGCCTTGAAGCTTTCTTT. Translating it yields CASRNSLEAFF.

The V call is TRBV9, the J call TRBJ1-6; D remains ambiguous. Germline CDR1 and CDR2: SGDLS and YYNGEE. V was pared by 1 base and J by 7 bases, with 6 bases between. The CDR3 consists of 13 residues. CDR3 sequence reads: CASSVLTNSPLHF. CDR3 coding DNA: TGTGCCAGCAGCGTATTGACAAATTCACCCCTCCACTTT.

The rearrangement joins TRBV6-5 to TRBJ2-7; either TRBD1 or TRBD2 may fit D (5 bases each). CDR3 length: 15 amino acids. From germline, CDR1 is MNHEY and CDR2 SVGAGI. V was pared by 0 bases and J by 0 bases, with 9 bases between. CDR3 sequence reads: CASSYSGVPSYEQYF. Here the CDR3 DNA reads TGTGCCAGCAGTTACTCGGGGGTTCCCTCCTACGAGCAGTACTTC.

This sequence joins TRBV12-3 or TRBV12-4 and TRBJ2-7; 10 bases are a match to TRBD1. After removal of 4 bases from V and 0 bases from J, the junction contained 3 bases not matched to a gene. The CDR3 runs 15 residues. Here the CDR3 DNA reads TGTGCCAGCAGTTCGGGACAGGGGTCCTCCTACGAGCAGTACTTC. Amino acid sequence: CASSSGQGSSYEQYF.

J is TRBJ2-5 and V is TRBV10-2, with 8 bases matching TRBD2. The CDR3 is 15 residues long. The J segment lost 0 bases and the V segment lost 3 bases, leaving 3 bases of the junction unmatched. CDR1 is WSHSY and CDR2 is SAAADI in the germline V gene. The CDR3 loop is CASSDDSGDQETQYF. The CDR3 region has the DNA TGCGCCAGCAGTGACGATAGCGGGGACCAAGAGACCCAGTACTTC.

The chain links TRBV29-1 to TRBJ1-4, with D uncertain. Germline V lookup: CDR1 SQVTM, CDR2 ANQGSEA. The V gene lost 4 bases and the J gene lost 9 bases, with 12 bases spanning the gap. The CDR3 consists of 12 residues. The CDR3 DNA is TGCAGCGTTGTGGGCGCGGATAAAAAACTGTTTTTT. It translates to CSVVGADKKLFF.